These 20 T cell receptor beta chains came from one sample sequenced in a study of radiation and T cells in renal cell carcinoma (TCRdb year 2020). The library was built by means of the immunoSEQ multiplex PCR assay. This is the immuneACCESS table as TCRdb keeps it, with only in-frame sequences that have V and J called. A part of the clones is gone; compared with another copy, unresolved V genes explain less than half, and the rest is unexplained. Within this sample are 140,000 or so clones, with 75% to 90% of them counted one time only. Of the sample, around 17% falls within the top ten clones. This sample's time point label indicates: blood 4 weeks post-SBRT, at nephrectomy. The treatment or condition label, as the study defines it: 15 Gy SBRT to primary tumor, nephrectomy 4 weeks later. The sequencing used blood, collected from a patient whose treatment included radiotherapy and nephrectomy. These receptors came from a woman aged 45-65 years with renal cell carcinoma.

In DNA, the CDR3 is TGTGCCAGCACCGACCCCTCTAGGTCGGGACAGTACTTC. It yields the protein CASTDPSRSGQYF. The chain carries TRBV28 and TRBJ2-7, with D possibly matching TRBD2 (5 bases). CDR1 is MDHEN and CDR2 is SYDVKM in the germline V gene. V lost 7 bases and J lost 10, with 20 bases in between. The CDR3 length is 13 residues.

This clone has only a few counts. The chain employs TRBV9 and TRBJ2-5; no firm D call. The V and J ends lost 2 bases and 2 bases respectively, with 7 bases between them. Germline-derived CDR1 and CDR2 are SGDLS and YYNGEE. This CDR3 comprises 13 residues. The CDR3 bases are TGTGCCAGCAGCGTCTCGCAACAAGAGACCCAGTACTTC. This translates into CASSVSQQETQYF.

This CDR3 is CASSLAVHNEQFF. In DNA form, the CDR3 reads TGTGCCAGCAGCTTGGCGGTACACAATGAGCAGTTCTTC. The chain employs TRBV5-4 and TRBJ2-1; D gene unclear. Germline loops: CDR1 SGHNT, CDR2 YYREEE (reference sequence). CDR3 size: 13 residues. Trimming took 0 bases from V and 5 from J, leaving 6 bases between them.

The rearrangement links TRBV27 to TRBJ1-5; TRBD1 is a possible D gene (5 bases). V was clipped by 5 bases and J by 1 base, with 15 bases between them. The germline V gene has CDR1 MNHEY and CDR2 SMNVEV (reference sequence). The CDR3 loop spans 16 amino acids. CDR3 nucleotides: TGTGCCAGCAGTGCGAATGGGCGGGACAGCAATCAGCCCCAGCATTTT. This encodes CASSANGRDSNQPQHF.

The rearrangement uses TRBV19 and TRBJ2-2; D is perhaps TRBD2 (7 bases). The germline V gene encodes CDR1 LNHDA and CDR2 SQIVND (reference sequence). Deletions cut 4 bases from V and 6 bases from J, with 15 bases between. This CDR3 contains 15 residues. CDR3 bases: TGTGCCAGTAGTAGGGGACATAGCGGGTCCGGGGAGCTGTTTTTT. Protein: CASSRGHSGSGELFF.

The rearrangement links TRBV5-4 to TRBJ2-1; D may be TRBD1 (6 bases). Trimming took off 6 bases at V and 8 bases at J, with 9 bases between the two ends. This CDR3 contains 11 residues. Germline CDR1 and CDR2: SGHNT and YYREEE (reference sequence). The CDR3 nucleotides read TGTGCCAGCACGAGGGGGTATGAGCAGTTCTTC. Translation gives CASTRGYEQFF.

DNA for the CDR3: TGTGCCAGCAGCCCCCCCGGGACAGTCAATTCACCCCTCCACTTT. Protein: CASSPPGTVNSPLHF. The chain links TRBV9 to TRBJ1-6; 7 bases are shared with TRBD1. J was trimmed by 7 bases and V by 4 bases; bases with no gene match: 8. The germline gives CDR1 SGDLS, CDR2 YYNGEE. This CDR3 is 15 amino acids long.

This chain links TRBV4-3 with TRBJ2-1, with D maybe TRBD2 (6 bases). The CDR3 contains 15 residues. Germline V gene data show CDR1 as LGHNA and CDR2 as YSLEER. Trimming removed 0 bases at V and 6 bases at J, with 12 bases between. The CDR3 DNA reads TGCGCCAGCAGCCAAGATCGGCTAGCGCGCAATGAGCAGTTCTTC. Its protein is CASSQDRLARNEQFF.

The chain employs TRBV5-1 and TRBJ1-4; 8 bases agree with TRBD1. The CDR3 consists of 16 residues. Germline lookup yields CDR1 SGHRS and CDR2 YFSETQ. Trimming cost V 4 bases and J 4 bases; bases outside gene matches: 9. The CDR3 spells CASSLRTGRINEKLFF. The CDR3 DNA sequence: TGCGCCAGCAGCCTGAGGACAGGGAGGATTAATGAAAAACTGTTTTTT.

The rearrangement joins TRBV19 to TRBJ2-5; D not certain. Per the germline V gene, CDR1 is LNHDA and CDR2 is SQIVND (reference sequence). The CDR3 is made up of 14 amino acids. V was cut by 5 bases and J by 4 bases, with 14 bases left in between. The CDR3 region is CASSAYLRGETQYF. For the CDR3, the DNA is TGTGCCAGTAGTGCCTACCTGAGAGGAGAGACCCAGTACTTC.

The chain is built from TRBV4-3 and TRBJ2-7; 7 bases fit TRBD1. J gave up 11 bases and V 1 base, and 11 bases lay outside the gene matches. The CDR3 runs to 14 residues. Germline V gives CDR1 LGHNA, CDR2 YSLEER. The CDR3 reads CASSQGDRARQEYF. CDR3 sequence (DNA): TGCGCCAGCAGCCAAGGAGACAGGGCGCGCCAGGAGTACTTC.

This chain uses TRBV9 with TRBJ2-3, with 9 positions matching TRBD1. This CDR3 region has 17 residues. Germline values: CDR1 SGDLS, CDR2 YYNGEE. Germline trimming cut 0 bases from V and 9 bases from J; bases unmatched to any gene: 14. The CDR3: CASSVGWGQGGRETQYF. The CDR3 coding sequence is TGTGCCAGCAGCGTAGGGTGGGGACAGGGTGGTCGAGAAACGCAGTATTTT.

The rearrangement joins TRBV10-1 to TRBJ2-3; D gene unclear. This CDR3 spans 13 amino acids. V was pared by 1 base and J by 3 bases, with 5 bases between. Germline assignment: CDR1 WNHNN and CDR2 SYGVQD (reference sequence). The CDR3 spells CASSEYRTDTQYF. The CDR3 nucleotides are TGCGCCAGCAGTGAGTATAGGACAGATACGCAGTATTTT.

The chain employs TRBV5-1 and TRBJ2-1; maybe TRBD2 (6 bases). The CDR3 covers 15 residues. The germline CDR1 and CDR2 sequences are SGHRS and YFSETQ. Trimming cost V 3 bases and J 3 bases, with 13 bases left between them. The CDR3 is CASSSRGSLYNEQFF. The CDR3 DNA sequence: TGCGCCAGCAGCTCACGGGGGTCTCTCTACAATGAGCAGTTCTTC. Combining the CDR3 with reference TRBV5-1 and TRBJ2-1 gives the whole variable domain KAGVTQTPRYLIKTRGQQVTLSCSPISGHRSVSWYQQTPGQGLQFLFEYFSETQRNKGNFPGRFSGRQFSNSRSEMNVSTLELGDSALYLCASSSRGSLYNEQFFGPGTRLTVL.

CDR3 bases: TGTGCCAGCAGCTTAGGCAACGACGAGCAGTACTTC. Its translation: CASSLGNDEQYF. The chain combines TRBV7-6 with TRBJ2-7; D unresolved. Trimming took off 1 base at V and 5 bases at J, with 6 bases between the two ends. Germline lookup yields CDR1 SGHVS and CDR2 FNYEAQ. This CDR3 is built from 12 residues.

The chain employs TRBV7-2 and TRBJ2-2; a possible D gene is TRBD2 (6 bases). V was trimmed by 0 bases and J by 2 bases, leaving 7 bases between them. CDR3 length: 15 amino acids. Germline V gene sequence: CDR1 SGHTA, CDR2 FQGNSA. CDR3 nucleotides: TGTGCCAGCAGCTTAGCGGGGGGTAACACCGGGGAGCTGTTTTTT. It specifies CASSLAGGNTGELFF.

V is TRBV6-5 and J is TRBJ2-2; D gene ambiguous. V was pared by 2 bases and J by 0 bases, with 7 bases between. Per germline, CDR1 MNHEY and CDR2 SVGAGI. CDR3 size: 15 residues. The CDR3 DNA reads TGTGCCAGCAGTTACATGGCGGCGAACACCGGGGAGCTGTTTTTT. This encodes CASSYMAANTGELFF.

The sample holds one count of this clone. The rearrangement links TRBV19 to TRBJ2-2; 11 bases agree with TRBD2. The J segment lost 6 bases and the V segment lost 4 bases, leaving 7 bases of the junction unmatched. The CDR3 is 16 residues long. Germline-derived CDR1 and CDR2 are LNHDA and SQIVND (reference sequence). The CDR3 region is CASSTILAGGSGELFF. CDR3 coding DNA: TGTGCCAGTAGTACCATATTAGCGGGAGGGTCCGGGGAGCTGTTTTTT.

This rearrangement joins TRBV7-8 to TRBJ2-1; 8 bases line up with TRBD2. The J segment lost 0 bases and the V segment lost 4 bases, leaving 14 bases of the junction unmatched. The CDR3 spans 19 residues. Germline-derived CDR1 and CDR2 are SGHVS and FQNEAQ. CDR3 sequence (DNA): TGTGCCAGCAGCTCTACGGCGACTAGCGCGGTGAGCTCCTACAATGAGCAGTTCTTC. Translation: CASSSTATSAVSSYNEQFF.

This clone was counted a single time. The sample carries other DNA sequences with the same CDR3. The chain is built from TRBV11-3 and TRBJ2-7; D call uncertain. The ends were cut back, 0 bases at V and 0 bases at J, with 3 bases in the middle. The CDR3 runs 13 residues. Germline V gives CDR1 SGHNT, CDR2 YENEEA. The DNA of the CDR3 is TGTGCCAGCAGCTTAGATAGCTCCTACGAGCAGTACTTC. Protein product: CASSLDSSYEQYF.